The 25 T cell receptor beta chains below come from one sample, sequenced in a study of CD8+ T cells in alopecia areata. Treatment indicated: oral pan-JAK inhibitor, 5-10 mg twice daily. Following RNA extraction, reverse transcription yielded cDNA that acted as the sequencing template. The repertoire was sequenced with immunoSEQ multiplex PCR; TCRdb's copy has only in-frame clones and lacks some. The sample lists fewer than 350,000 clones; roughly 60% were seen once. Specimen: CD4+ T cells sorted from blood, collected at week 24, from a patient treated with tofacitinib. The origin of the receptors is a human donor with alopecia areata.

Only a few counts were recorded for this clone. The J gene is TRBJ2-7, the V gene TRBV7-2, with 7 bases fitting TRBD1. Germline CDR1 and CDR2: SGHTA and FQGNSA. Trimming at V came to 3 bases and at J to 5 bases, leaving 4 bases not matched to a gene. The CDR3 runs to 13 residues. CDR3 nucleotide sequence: TGTGCCAGCAGCTTCCCAGGGGGACACGAGCAGTACTTC. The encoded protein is CASSFPGGHEQYF. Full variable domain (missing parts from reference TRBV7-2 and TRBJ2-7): GAGVSQSPSNKVTEKGKDVELRCDPISGHTALYWYRQSLGQGLEFLIYFQGNSAPDKSGLPSDRFSAERTGGSVSTLTIQRTQQEDSAVYLCASSFPGGHEQYFGPGTRLTVT.

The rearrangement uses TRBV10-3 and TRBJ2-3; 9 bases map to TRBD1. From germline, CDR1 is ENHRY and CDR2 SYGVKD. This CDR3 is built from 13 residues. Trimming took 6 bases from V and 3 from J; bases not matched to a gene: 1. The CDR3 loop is CAIRGTGTDTQYF. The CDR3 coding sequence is TGTGCCATCAGGGGGACAGGGACAGATACGCAGTATTTT.

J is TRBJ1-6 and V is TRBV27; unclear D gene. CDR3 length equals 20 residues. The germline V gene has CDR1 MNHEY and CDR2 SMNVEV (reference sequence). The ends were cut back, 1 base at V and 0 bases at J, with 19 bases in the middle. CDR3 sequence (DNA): TGTGCCAGCAGTTTATGGAGTCCGAAGAGGAAAGTCTCCTATAATTCACCCCTCCACTTT. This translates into CASSLWSPKRKVSYNSPLHF.

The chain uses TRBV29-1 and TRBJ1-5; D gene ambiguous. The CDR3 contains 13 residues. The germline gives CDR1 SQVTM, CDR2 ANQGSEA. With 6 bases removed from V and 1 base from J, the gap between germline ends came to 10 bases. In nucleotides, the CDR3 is TGCAGCGTCAAACAATCCAGCAATCAGCCCCAGCATTTT. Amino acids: CSVKQSSNQPQHF. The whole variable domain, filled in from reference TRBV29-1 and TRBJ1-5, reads SAVISQKPSRDICQRGTSLTIQCQVDSQVTMMFWYRQQPGQSLTLIATANQGSEATYESGFVIDKFPISRPNLTFSTLTVSNMSPEDSSIYLCSVKQSSNQPQHFGDGTRLSIL.

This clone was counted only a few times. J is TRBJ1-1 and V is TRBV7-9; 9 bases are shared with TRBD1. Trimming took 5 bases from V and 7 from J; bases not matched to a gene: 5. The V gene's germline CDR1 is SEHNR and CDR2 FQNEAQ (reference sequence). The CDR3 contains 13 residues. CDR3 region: CASSNRGQGEAFF. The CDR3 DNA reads TGTGCCAGCAGCAACAGGGGGCAGGGTGAAGCTTTCTTT.

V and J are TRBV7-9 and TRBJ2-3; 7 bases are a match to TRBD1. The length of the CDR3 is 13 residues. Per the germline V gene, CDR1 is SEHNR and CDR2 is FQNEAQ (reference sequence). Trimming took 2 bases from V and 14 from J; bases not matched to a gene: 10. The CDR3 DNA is TGTGCCAGCAGCTTATACGACCCACAGGGGTTGTATTTT. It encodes CASSLYDPQGLYF.

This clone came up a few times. The CDR3, as DNA: TGCGCCAGCAGCGCGGACAACATGAACACTGAAGCTTTCTTT. Protein product: CASSADNMNTEAFF. J is TRBJ1-1 and V is TRBV5-1; tentatively, D is TRBD1 (5 bases). Germline V gene sequence: CDR1 SGHRS, CDR2 YFSETQ. CDR3 size: 14 residues. Deletions cut 4 bases from V and 0 bases from J, with 10 bases between.

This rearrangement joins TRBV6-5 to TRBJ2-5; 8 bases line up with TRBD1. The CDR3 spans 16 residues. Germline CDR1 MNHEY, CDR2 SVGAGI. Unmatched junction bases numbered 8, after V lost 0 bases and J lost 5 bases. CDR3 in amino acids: CASSYSTRGLGETQYF. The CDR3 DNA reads TGTGCCAGCAGTTACTCTACCAGGGGGCTGGGGGAGACCCAGTACTTC.

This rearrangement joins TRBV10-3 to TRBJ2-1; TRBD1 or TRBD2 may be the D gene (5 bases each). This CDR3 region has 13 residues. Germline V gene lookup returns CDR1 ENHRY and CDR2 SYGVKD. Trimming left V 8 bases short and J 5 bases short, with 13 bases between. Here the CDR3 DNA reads TGTGCCATCGGGACCCGCTGGGACAATGAGCAGTTCTTC. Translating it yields CAIGTRWDNEQFF.

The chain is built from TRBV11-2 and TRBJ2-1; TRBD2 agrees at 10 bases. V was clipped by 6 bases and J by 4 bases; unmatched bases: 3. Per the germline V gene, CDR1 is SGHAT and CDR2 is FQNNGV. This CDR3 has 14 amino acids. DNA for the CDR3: TGTGCCAGCAGTCTTAGCGGGGGGTACAATGAGCAGTTCTTC. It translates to CASSLSGGYNEQFF.

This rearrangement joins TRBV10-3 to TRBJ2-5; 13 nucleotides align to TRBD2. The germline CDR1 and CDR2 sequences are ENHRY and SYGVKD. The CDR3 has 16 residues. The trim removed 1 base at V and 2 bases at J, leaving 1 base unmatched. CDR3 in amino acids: CAISEWGLAGQETQYF. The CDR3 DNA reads TGTGCCATCAGTGAGTGGGGACTAGCGGGGCAAGAGACCCAGTACTTC.

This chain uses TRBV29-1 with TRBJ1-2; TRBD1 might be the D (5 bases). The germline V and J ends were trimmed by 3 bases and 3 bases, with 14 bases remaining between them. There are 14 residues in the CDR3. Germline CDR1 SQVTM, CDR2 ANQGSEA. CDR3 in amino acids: CSVEVGRGHYGYTF. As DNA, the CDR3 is TGCAGCGTTGAGGTGGGACGAGGTCACTATGGCTACACCTTC.

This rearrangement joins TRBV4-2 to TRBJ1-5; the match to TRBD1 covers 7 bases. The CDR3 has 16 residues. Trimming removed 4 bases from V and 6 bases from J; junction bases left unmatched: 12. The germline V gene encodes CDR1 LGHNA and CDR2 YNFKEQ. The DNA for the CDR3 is TGTGCCAGCAGCCCTCTCGACAGGGTTGGTGGTCAGCCCCAGCATTTT. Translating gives CASSPLDRVGGQPQHF.

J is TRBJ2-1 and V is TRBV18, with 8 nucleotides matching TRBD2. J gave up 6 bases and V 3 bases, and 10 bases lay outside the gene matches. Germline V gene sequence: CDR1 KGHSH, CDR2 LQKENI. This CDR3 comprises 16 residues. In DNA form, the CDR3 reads TGTGCCAGCTCACCCCAACTAGCGGTAGCACGCAATGAGCAGTTCTTC. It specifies CASSPQLAVARNEQFF.

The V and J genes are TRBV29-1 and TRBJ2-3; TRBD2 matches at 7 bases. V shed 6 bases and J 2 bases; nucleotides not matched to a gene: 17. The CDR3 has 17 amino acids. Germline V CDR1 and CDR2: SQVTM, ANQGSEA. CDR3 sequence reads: CSVGGASGARTTDTQYF. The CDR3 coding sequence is TGCAGCGTCGGTGGGGCTAGCGGCGCACGAACCACAGATACGCAGTATTTT.

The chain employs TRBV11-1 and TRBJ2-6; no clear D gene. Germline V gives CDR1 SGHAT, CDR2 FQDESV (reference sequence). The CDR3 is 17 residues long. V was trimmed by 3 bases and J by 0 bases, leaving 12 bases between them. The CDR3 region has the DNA TGTGCCAGCAGCTTGGACGGGTTTAACTCTGGGGCCAACGTCCTGACTTTC. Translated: CASSLDGFNSGANVLTF.

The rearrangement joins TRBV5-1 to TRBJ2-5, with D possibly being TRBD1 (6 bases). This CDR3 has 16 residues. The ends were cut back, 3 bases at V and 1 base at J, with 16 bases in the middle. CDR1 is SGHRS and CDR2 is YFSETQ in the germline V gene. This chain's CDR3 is CASSSGSGHFQETQYF. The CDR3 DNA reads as TGCGCCAGCAGCTCGGGCTCGGGACACTTCCAAGAGACCCAGTACTTC.

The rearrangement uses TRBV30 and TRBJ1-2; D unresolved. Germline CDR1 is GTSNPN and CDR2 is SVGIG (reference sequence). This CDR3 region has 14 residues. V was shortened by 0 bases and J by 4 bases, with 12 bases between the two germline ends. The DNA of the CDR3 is TGTGCCTGGAGTGTACAAAGGGTAGCCTATGGCTACACCTTC. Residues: CAWSVQRVAYGYTF.

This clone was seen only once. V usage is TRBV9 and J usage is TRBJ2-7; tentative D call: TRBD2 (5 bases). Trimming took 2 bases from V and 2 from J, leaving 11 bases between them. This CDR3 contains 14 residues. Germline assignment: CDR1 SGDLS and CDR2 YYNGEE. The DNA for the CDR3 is TGTGCCAGCAGCGTGCGCTCGCGGGCCTACGAGCAGTACTTC. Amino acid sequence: CASSVRSRAYEQYF.

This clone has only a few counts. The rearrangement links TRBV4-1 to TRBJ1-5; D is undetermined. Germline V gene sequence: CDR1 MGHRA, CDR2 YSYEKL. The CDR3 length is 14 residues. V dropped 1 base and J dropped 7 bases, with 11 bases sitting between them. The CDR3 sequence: CASSQGGIGQPQHF. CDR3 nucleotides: TGCGCCAGCAGCCAAGGAGGGATCGGGCAGCCCCAGCATTTT.

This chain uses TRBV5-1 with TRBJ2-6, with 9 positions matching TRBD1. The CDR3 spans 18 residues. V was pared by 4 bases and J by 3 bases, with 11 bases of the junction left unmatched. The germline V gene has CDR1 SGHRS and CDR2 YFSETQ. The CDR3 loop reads CASSDIRDRAFGANVLTF. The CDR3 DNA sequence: TGCGCCAGCAGCGATATCCGGGACAGGGCGTTTGGGGCCAACGTCCTGACTTTC. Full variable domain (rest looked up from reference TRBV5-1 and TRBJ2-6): KAGVTQTPRYLIKTRGQQVTLSCSPISGHRSVSWYQQTPGQGLQFLFEYFSETQRNKGNFPGRFSGRQFSNSRSEMNVSTLELGDSALYLCASSDIRDRAFGANVLTFGAGSRLTVL.

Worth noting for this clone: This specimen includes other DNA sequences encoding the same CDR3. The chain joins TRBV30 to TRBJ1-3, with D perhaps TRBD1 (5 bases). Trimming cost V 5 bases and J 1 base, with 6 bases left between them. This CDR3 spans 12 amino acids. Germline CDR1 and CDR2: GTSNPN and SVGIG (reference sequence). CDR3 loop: CAWQGSGNTIYF. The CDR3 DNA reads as TGTGCCTGGCAGGGTTCTGGAAACACCATATATTTT.

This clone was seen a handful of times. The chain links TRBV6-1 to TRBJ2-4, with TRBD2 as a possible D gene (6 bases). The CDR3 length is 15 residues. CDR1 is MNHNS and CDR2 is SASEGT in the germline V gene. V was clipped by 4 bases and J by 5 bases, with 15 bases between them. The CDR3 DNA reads TGTGCCAGCAGTGGGACATCGGGGGTCCAAAACATTCAGTACTTC. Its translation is CASSGTSGVQNIQYF.

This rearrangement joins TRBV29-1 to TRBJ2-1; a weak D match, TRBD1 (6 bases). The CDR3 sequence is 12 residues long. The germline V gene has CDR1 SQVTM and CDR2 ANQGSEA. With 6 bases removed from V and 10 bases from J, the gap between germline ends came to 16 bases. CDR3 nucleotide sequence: TGCAGCGTGGGGGCAGGGGCCGGGGAGCAGTTCTTC. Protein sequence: CSVGAGAGEQFF.

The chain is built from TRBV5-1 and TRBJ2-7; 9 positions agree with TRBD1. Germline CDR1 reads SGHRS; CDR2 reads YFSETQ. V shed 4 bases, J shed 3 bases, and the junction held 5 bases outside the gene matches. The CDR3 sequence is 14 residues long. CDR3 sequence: CASSPRTGDYEQYF. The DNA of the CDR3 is TGCGCCAGCAGCCCAAGGACAGGGGACTACGAGCAGTACTTC.